The table lists the clone carrying this T cell receptor beta chain with a few counts. Assay used: immunoSEQ multiplex PCR; TCRdb lists only in-frame clones, some missing. The data show around 56,000 clones, 90% seen once. This entry belongs to a study of T cell changes during pregnancy in multiple sclerosis. This receptor was identified in a female donor in good health, enrolled as a control in a pregnancy study. The specimen comprised peripheral blood, sampled in the first trimester of pregnancy.

The CDR3 loop reads CATSRDSGGSYEQYF. Here the CDR3 DNA reads TGTGCCACCAGCAGAGATAGCGGGGGCTCCTACGAGCAGTACTTC. The J gene is TRBJ2-7, the V gene TRBV15, with TRBD2 identical over 9 bases. The CDR3 has 15 amino acids. Germline V lookup: CDR1 LNHNV, CDR2 YYDKDF (reference sequence). After removal of 0 bases from V and 0 bases from J, the junction contained 0 bases not matched to a gene. Based on the CDR3 plus reference TRBV15 and TRBJ2-7, the full variable domain is DAMVIQNPRYQVTQFGKPVTLSCSQTLNHNVMYWYQQKSSQAPKLLFHYYDKDFNNEADTPDNFQSRRPNTSFCFLDIRSPGLGDTAMYLCATSRDSGGSYEQYFGPGTRLTVT.